The 26 T cell receptor beta chains listed next were all sequenced from one sample in a study of cytomegalovirus exposure and HLA in healthy donors. TCRdb's copy holds only in-frame clones and misses some; the assay was immunoSEQ multiplex PCR. This repertoire shows under 250,000 clones, roughly 91% found once; its top ten account for 1.5% to 2.5%. The sample taken for sequencing was PBMCs. These receptors were obtained from a woman younger than 35 in good health and CMV-seropositive.

V and J are TRBV20-1 and TRBJ2-7, with D maybe TRBD2 (5 bases). This CDR3 is 11 amino acids long. CDR1 and CDR2 from the germline V gene are DFQATT and SNEGSKA (reference sequence). Trimming pared 2 bases from V and 6 bases from J, leaving 8 bases between. This CDR3 is CSARRGFEQYF. The CDR3 region has the DNA TGCAGTGCTAGAAGAGGGTTCGAGCAGTACTTC.

The chain is built from TRBV4-2 and TRBJ1-2; 7 bases map to TRBD1. CDR3 size: 17 residues. Germline V gene data show CDR1 as LGHNA and CDR2 as YNFKEQ. The trim removed 1 base at V and 0 bases at J, leaving 8 bases unmatched. DNA of the CDR3: TGTGCCAGCAGCCAAGTATACAGGGGCTCCTCTAACTATGGCTACACCTTC. Translated, it gives CASSQVYRGSSNYGYTF.

The chain combines TRBV30 with TRBJ2-1; a weak D match, TRBD1 (5 bases). Trimming removed 0 bases at V and 9 bases at J, with 12 bases between. Germline V CDR1 and CDR2: GTSNPN, SVGIG (reference sequence). The CDR3 contains 13 residues. CDR3 region: CAWSVLQGSEQFF. The CDR3 DNA reads TGTGCCTGGAGTGTACTTCAGGGAAGTGAGCAGTTCTTC. Full variable domain (outside the CDR3, taken from reference TRBV30 and TRBJ2-1): SQTIHQWPATLVQPVGSPLSLECTVEGTSNPNLYWYRQAAGRGLQLLFYSVGIGQISSEVPQNLSASRPQDRQFILSSKKLLLSDSGFYLCAWSVLQGSEQFFGPGTRLTVL.

CDR3 sequence (DNA): TGTGCCAGCAGCGCCTCATGGCTCTCCTACGAGCAGTACTTC. Protein sequence: CASSASWLSYEQYF. The chain is built from TRBV9 and TRBJ2-7; D is unresolved. The CDR3 consists of 14 residues. Germline-derived CDR1 and CDR2 are SGDLS and YYNGEE. V lost 3 bases to trimming and J lost 0 bases, with 10 bases between them.

The chain carries TRBV4-2 and TRBJ1-1; D remains unclear. The CDR3 is 16 amino acids. Germline V CDR1 and CDR2: LGHNA, YNFKEQ. The V end lost 1 base, the J end lost 0 bases, and 12 bases lay between the germline ends. The CDR3 reads CASSQVVERMNTEAFF. The CDR3 nucleotides are TGTGCCAGCAGCCAAGTAGTAGAACGTATGAACACTGAAGCTTTCTTT.

The chain is built from TRBV14 and TRBJ1-1; perhaps TRBD1 as D (5 bases). V was clipped by 2 bases and J by 4 bases, with 20 bases between them. Per the germline V gene, CDR1 is SGHDN and CDR2 is FVKESK. The CDR3 extends over 17 amino acids. The CDR3: CASSQFRTNADPTEAFF. CDR3 DNA sequence: TGTGCCAGCAGCCAATTCCGGACAAACGCCGACCCCACTGAAGCTTTCTTT.

This clone was seen more than once but under ten times. The chain recombines TRBV4-2 with TRBJ2-2, with TRBD2 matching 12 bases. CDR1 LGHNA and CDR2 YNFKEQ come from the germline V gene. The J segment lost 1 base and the V segment lost 3 bases, leaving 3 bases of the junction unmatched. The CDR3 has 17 amino acids. The CDR3 here is CASSHPTSGGNTGELFF. In nucleotides, the CDR3 is TGTGCCAGCAGCCATCCGACTAGCGGGGGGAACACCGGGGAGCTGTTTTTT.

This clone showed up just once. The chain links TRBV9 to TRBJ2-1, with 8 bases that match TRBD2. The V gene end was trimmed by 3 bases and the J gene end by 1 base; junction bases not matched to a gene: 3. Germline V gives CDR1 SGDLS, CDR2 YYNGEE. This CDR3 has 15 amino acids. The CDR3 DNA follows: TGTGCCAGCAGCGGAGGACTAGCTTCCTACAATGAGCAGTTCTTC. This encodes CASSGGLASYNEQFF.

The chain has TRBV14 and TRBJ2-3; D not certain. V lost 1 base and J 6 bases, leaving 14 bases between the germline ends. This CDR3 has 15 residues. The germline V gene has CDR1 SGHDN and CDR2 FVKESK. The CDR3 reads CASSQGPKTPDTQYF. The CDR3 DNA sequence: TGTGCCAGCAGCCAAGGCCCCAAGACTCCGGATACGCAGTATTTT.

The V gene is TRBV7-2, the J gene TRBJ2-3, with a weak D call TRBD2 (6 bases). The CDR3 is 15 residues long. The V and J ends lost 3 bases and 3 bases respectively, with 13 bases between them. Germline V gene sequence: CDR1 SGHTA, CDR2 FQGNSA. In DNA form, the CDR3 reads TGTGCCAGCAGCTTTCGGGGGAGATCTACAGATACGCAGTATTTT. It translates to CASSFRGRSTDTQYF. The variable domain in full, with the rest retrieved from reference TRBV7-2 and TRBJ2-3, is GAGVSQSPSNKVTEKGKDVELRCDPISGHTALYWYRQSLGQGLEFLIYFQGNSAPDKSGLPSDRFSAERTGGSVSTLTIQRTQQEDSAVYLCASSFRGRSTDTQYFGPGTRLTVL.

The chain combines TRBV5-6 with TRBJ2-7; D perhaps matches TRBD2 (5 bases). CDR3 size: 15 residues. Looked up from germline, CDR1 is SGHDT and CDR2 is YYEEEE. Deletions cut 1 base from V and 2 bases from J, with 13 bases between. The CDR3 loop is CASSLMSGVTYEQYF. CDR3 DNA sequence: TGTGCCAGCAGCTTGATGAGCGGCGTAACCTACGAGCAGTACTTC.

In this sample, this clone turned up once. The chain couples TRBV28 to TRBJ2-7; TRBD1 matches at 7 bases. The V gene end was trimmed by 6 bases and the J gene end by 9 bases; junction bases not matched to a gene: 17. Germline CDR1 reads MDHEN; CDR2 reads SYDVKM. The CDR3 is 15 amino acids. CDR3 residues: CASSIGGRIQIGQYF. The CDR3 coding sequence is TGTGCCAGCAGCATAGGGGGCCGAATTCAAATAGGGCAGTACTTC. The variable domain in full, with the rest retrieved from reference TRBV28 and TRBJ2-7, is DVKVTQSSRYLVKRTGEKVFLECVQDMDHENMFWYRQDPGLGLRLIYFSYDVKMKEKGDIPEGYSVSREKKERFSLILESASTNQTSMYLCASSIGGRIQIGQYFGPGTRLTVT.

This clone showed up just a few times. The chain links TRBV10-2 to TRBJ2-7; D is unresolved. This CDR3 contains 12 residues. Trimming left V 10 bases short and J 3 bases short, with 13 bases between. Germline CDR1 is WSHSY and CDR2 is SAAADI. The CDR3 sequence is CATRDNHYEQYF. The CDR3 nucleotides read TGCGCCACCAGAGACAACCACTACGAGCAGTACTTC.

The chain combines TRBV27 with TRBJ2-1; D perhaps matches TRBD2 (5 bases). CDR3 size: 16 residues. Looked up from germline, CDR1 is MNHEY and CDR2 is SMNVEV (reference sequence). V lost 5 bases to trimming and J lost 3 bases, with 17 bases between them. The CDR3 here is CASSPLGREGYNEQFF. The CDR3 DNA reads TGTGCCAGCAGTCCCCTCGGACGCGAGGGCTACAATGAGCAGTTCTTC.

The J gene is TRBJ2-1, the V gene TRBV7-3; tentative D call: TRBD2 (7 bases). Germline-derived CDR1 and CDR2 are SGHTA and FQGTGA. The length of the CDR3 is 16 residues. V lost 1 base to trimming and J lost 4 bases, with 14 bases between them. The CDR3: CASSLIGGLNYNEQFF. Here the CDR3 DNA reads TGTGCCAGCAGCTTAATCGGGGGGCTCAATTACAATGAGCAGTTCTTC.

The rearrangement joins TRBV7-3 to TRBJ1-2; 11 positions match TRBD1. Germline CDR1 reads SGHTA; CDR2 reads FQGTGA. The length of the CDR3 is 16 residues. Unmatched junction bases numbered 9, after V lost 5 bases and J lost 4 bases. The CDR3 DNA follows: TGTGCCAGCAGCCCTGGACAGGGGGCATTACCCTATGGCTACACCTTC. Its protein is CASSPGQGALPYGYTF.

CDR3 sequence (DNA): TGTGCCACCAGCAAGAGCGGGGAAGAGACCCAGTACTTC. Translation gives CATSKSGEETQYF. The rearrangement joins TRBV15 to TRBJ2-5; 7 bases match TRBD2. The V segment lost 4 bases and the J segment 3 bases; nucleotides outside the gene matches: 2. There are 13 residues in the CDR3. Looked up from germline, CDR1 is LNHNV and CDR2 is YYDKDF (reference sequence). The full variable domain, with the rest looked up from reference TRBV15 and TRBJ2-5, is DAMVIQNPRYQVTQFGKPVTLSCSQTLNHNVMYWYQQKSSQAPKLLFHYYDKDFNNEADTPDNFQSRRPNTSFCFLDIRSPGLGDTAMYLCATSKSGEETQYFGPGTRLLVL.

The rearrangement links TRBV28 to TRBJ2-1, with D perhaps TRBD2 (6 bases). The CDR3 consists of 13 residues. Germline-derived CDR1 and CDR2 are MDHEN and SYDVKM. V shed 5 bases and J shed 7 bases, with 12 bases lying between them. The CDR3 loop is CASSPGLVNEQFF. The CDR3 nucleotides are TGTGCCAGCAGTCCGGGACTTGTTAATGAGCAGTTCTTC.

The chain joins TRBV9 to TRBJ2-3; D gene ambiguous. Germline V gives CDR1 SGDLS, CDR2 YYNGEE. V was cut by 4 bases and J by 0 bases, with 6 bases left in between. The CDR3 has 13 residues. CDR3 in DNA: TGTGCCAGCAGCACTGAAAGCACAGATACGCAGTATTTT. Translation gives CASSTESTDTQYF. Supplemented by reference TRBV9 and TRBJ2-3, the full variable domain reads DSGVTQTPKHLITATGQRVTLRCSPRSGDLSVYWYQQSLDQGLQFLIQYYNGEERAKGNILERFSAQQFPDLHSELNLSSLELGDSALYFCASSTESTDTQYFGPGTRLTVL.

The rearrangement joins TRBV5-1 to TRBJ2-1, with TRBD2 matching over 11 bases. Germline-derived CDR1 and CDR2 are SGHRS and YFSETQ. The trim removed 4 bases at V and 7 bases at J, leaving 10 bases unmatched. The CDR3 spans 16 residues. Here the CDR3 DNA reads TGCGCCAGCAGCGGAGGACGGACTAGCGGGTATAATGAGCAGTTCTTC. Translating it yields CASSGGRTSGYNEQFF.

The V and J genes are TRBV5-1 and TRBJ2-5, with 10 bases matching TRBD1. Looked up from germline, CDR1 is SGHRS and CDR2 is YFSETQ. The CDR3 extends over 15 amino acids. With V trimmed by 2 bases and J by 7 bases, 8 bases remained unmatched. The CDR3 sequence is CASSFTDRGEGTQYF. Written as DNA, the CDR3 is TGCGCCAGCAGCTTCACGGACAGGGGGGAGGGGACCCAGTACTTC. The full variable domain, in which reference TRBV5-1 and TRBJ2-5 provide the parts outside the CDR3, is KAGVTQTPRYLIKTRGQQVTLSCSPISGHRSVSWYQQTPGQGLQFLFEYFSETQRNKGNFPGRFSGRQFSNSRSEMNVSTLELGDSALYLCASSFTDRGEGTQYFGPGTRLLVL.

The V and J genes are TRBV19 and TRBJ1-1; D gene ambiguous. Germline CDR1 reads LNHDA; CDR2 reads SQIVND (reference sequence). V dropped 3 bases and J dropped 0 bases, with 8 bases sitting between them. The CDR3 is made up of 14 amino acids. For the CDR3, the DNA is TGTGCCAGTAGTATGAACGGGATGAACACTGAAGCTTTCTTT. The encoded protein is CASSMNGMNTEAFF.

The rearrangement uses TRBV25-1 and TRBJ2-3; 8 positions agree with TRBD2. V shed 3 bases and J 1 base; nucleotides not matched to a gene: 12. CDR1 is MGHDK, CDR2 SYGVNS, per germline. The CDR3 has 18 amino acids. This chain's CDR3 is CASSEKREFLMGTDTQYF. The DNA of the CDR3 is TGTGCCAGCAGTGAGAAGCGGGAGTTTCTTATGGGCACAGATACGCAGTATTTT.

This chain links TRBV7-2 with TRBJ2-7; possible D gene TRBD2, 6 bases. The CDR3 runs to 13 residues. CDR1 is SGHTA, CDR2 FQGNSA, per germline. V dropped 6 bases and J dropped 5 bases, with 14 bases sitting between them. CDR3 nucleotide sequence: TGTGCCAGCAGTCACATAGCGGTTCACGAGCAGTACTTC. Protein: CASSHIAVHEQYF.

This chain's CDR3 is CASSLGQGNEQYF. CDR3 coding DNA: TGTGCCAGCAGTTTAGGACAGGGGAACGAGCAGTACTTC. The rearrangement joins TRBV28 to TRBJ2-7; 9 positions match TRBD1. The trim removed 2 bases at V and 5 bases at J, leaving 1 base unmatched. Germline-derived CDR1 and CDR2 are MDHEN and SYDVKM. CDR3 length equals 13 residues.

This rearrangement joins TRBV6-5 to TRBJ2-7, with 9 bases matching TRBD2. V was clipped by 11 bases and J by 2 bases; unmatched bases: 1. CDR3 length equals 11 residues. Germline CDR1 is MNHEY and CDR2 is SVGAGI. CDR3 in amino acids: CACGRAYEQYF. The DNA for the CDR3 is TGTGCCTGCGGGAGGGCCTACGAGCAGTACTTC.